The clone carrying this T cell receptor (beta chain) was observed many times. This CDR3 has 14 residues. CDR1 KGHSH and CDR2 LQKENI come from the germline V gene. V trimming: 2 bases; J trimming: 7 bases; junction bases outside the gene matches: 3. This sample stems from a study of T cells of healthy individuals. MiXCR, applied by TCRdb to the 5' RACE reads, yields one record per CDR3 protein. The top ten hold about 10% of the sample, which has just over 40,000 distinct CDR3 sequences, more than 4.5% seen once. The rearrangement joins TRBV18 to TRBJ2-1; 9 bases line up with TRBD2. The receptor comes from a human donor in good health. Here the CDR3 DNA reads TGTGCCAGCTCACCAGGGACTAGCCGTAATGAGCAGTTCTTC. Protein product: CASSPGTSRNEQFF.